One sample yielded the 6 T cell receptor beta chains listed below, sequenced in a study of cytomegalovirus exposure and HLA in healthy donors. 13 Jbeta primers and 60 Vbeta primers were used for the PCR. Only in-frame clones appear in the TCRdb table, and some are missing; sequencing was by immunoSEQ multiplex PCR. The sample's table shows 120,000 to 150,000 clones. The specimen was PBMCs. The source is a woman aged 45-65 years in good health and CMV-seronegative.

This rearrangement joins TRBV2 to TRBJ1-6; D not resolved. V was trimmed by 2 bases and J by 5 bases, leaving 10 bases between them. Germline V CDR1 and CDR2: SNHLY, FYNNEI. The CDR3 sequence is 15 residues long. Here the CDR3 reads CASSERRLDNSPLHF. CDR3 DNA: TGTGCCAGCAGTGAAAGGCGGTTAGATAATTCACCCCTCCACTTT.

V gene TRBV29-1 combines with J gene TRBJ2-7; tentative D call: TRBD1 (5 bases). The germline V gene has CDR1 SQVTM and CDR2 ANQGSEA. V was cut by 3 bases and J by 3 bases, with 18 bases left in between. The CDR3 length is 15 residues. The CDR3 nucleotides are TGCAGCGTTGACGGTTGGGCAGGGTCTGGCTACGAGCAGTACTTC. This codes for CSVDGWAGSGYEQYF.

The J gene is TRBJ2-7, the V gene TRBV7-8; 9 nucleotides agree with TRBD2. The CDR3 runs to 14 residues. V lost 4 bases and J lost 2; bases outside the gene matches: 3. The germline V gene has CDR1 SGHVS and CDR2 FQNEAQ. The CDR3 here is CASSSVAGAYEQYF. The CDR3 DNA reads TGTGCCAGCAGCTCAGTAGCGGGAGCCTACGAGCAGTACTTC.

The rearrangement joins TRBV2 to TRBJ1-2, with 12 bases lining up with TRBD1. The germline CDR1 and CDR2 sequences are SNHLY and FYNNEI. Unmatched junction bases numbered 1, after V lost 6 bases and J lost 8 bases. The CDR3 has 12 amino acids. Here the CDR3 DNA reads TGTGCCAGCAGGGGGACAGGGGGCGGCTACACCTTC. It translates to CASRGTGGGYTF.

The J gene is TRBJ1-1, the V gene TRBV14; D perhaps matches TRBD1 (5 bases). The CDR3 has 13 residues. CDR1 is SGHDN and CDR2 is FVKESK in the germline V gene. Trimming took off 4 bases at V and 3 bases at J, with 9 bases between the two ends. Written as DNA, the CDR3 is TGTGCCAGCAGCCCCTGGGGGGACACTGAAGCTTTCTTT. This translates into CASSPWGDTEAFF.

J is TRBJ2-5 and V is TRBV7-9, with 7 bases that match TRBD1. With 4 bases clipped from V and 5 bases from J, the junction kept 10 bases outside the gene matches. This CDR3 has 15 residues. Germline CDR1 reads SEHNR; CDR2 reads FQNEAQ (reference sequence). The CDR3 sequence is CASSSQGNLQETQYF. In DNA form, the CDR3 reads TGTGCCAGCAGCTCACAGGGGAACCTCCAGGAGACCCAGTACTTC.